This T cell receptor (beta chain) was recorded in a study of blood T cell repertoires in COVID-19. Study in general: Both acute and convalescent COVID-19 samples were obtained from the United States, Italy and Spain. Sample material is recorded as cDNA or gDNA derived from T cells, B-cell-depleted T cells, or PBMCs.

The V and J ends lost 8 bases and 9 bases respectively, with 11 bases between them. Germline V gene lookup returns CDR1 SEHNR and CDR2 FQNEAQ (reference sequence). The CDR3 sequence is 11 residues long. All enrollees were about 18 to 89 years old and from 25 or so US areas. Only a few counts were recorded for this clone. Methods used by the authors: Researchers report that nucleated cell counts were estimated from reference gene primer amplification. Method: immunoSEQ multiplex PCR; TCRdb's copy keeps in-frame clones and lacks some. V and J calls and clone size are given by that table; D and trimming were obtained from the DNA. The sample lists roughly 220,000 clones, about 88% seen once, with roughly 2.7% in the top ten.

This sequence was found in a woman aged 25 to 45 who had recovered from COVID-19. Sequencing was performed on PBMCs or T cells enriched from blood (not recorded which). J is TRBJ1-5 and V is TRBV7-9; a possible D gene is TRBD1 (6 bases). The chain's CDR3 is CASGGAGPQHF. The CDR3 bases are TGTGCCAGCGGGGGGGCTGGGCCCCAGCATTTT.